The clone carrying this TCR beta chain ranks as medium-sized. Its antigen is as yet unknown. These data belong to a study of metastatic and nonmetastatic thyroid tumors. Across the study: The authors compared repertoires across blood and tumor or nodule tissue from malignant and benign thyroid patients. Notes on the study in general: Patients with malignant thyroid tumors reportedly had significantly higher TCR beta diversity than those with benign nodules, in blood and tumor.

No patient had received any treatment before thyroid surgery. As handled by the study authors: Differences in CDR3 between clinicopathological groups were drawn on to build a classifier intended to discriminate distant-metastatic papillary thyroid cancer patients. TCRdb re-called the PCR reads with MiXCR. The V and J calls were determined by TCRdb, not by the authors. The table lists more than 30,000 clones, roughly a fifth of them singletons. The CDR3 extends over 13 amino acids. Germline V gene lookup returns CDR1 MNHEY and CDR2 SVGEGT. V was clipped by 5 bases and J by 2 bases, with 8 bases between them.

Sequencing input: blood. This receptor was taken from a female donor with papillary thyroid cancer or a benign thyroid nodule (not recorded which). Some clones in this sample may be carry-over from other donors' samples. This sequence joins TRBV6-2 or TRBV6-3 and TRBJ2-3; D possibly corresponds to TRBD2 (6 bases). This CDR3 reads CASSRTTTDTQYF. The CDR3 DNA is TGTGCCAGCAGTCGGACTACCACAGATACGCAGTATTTT.